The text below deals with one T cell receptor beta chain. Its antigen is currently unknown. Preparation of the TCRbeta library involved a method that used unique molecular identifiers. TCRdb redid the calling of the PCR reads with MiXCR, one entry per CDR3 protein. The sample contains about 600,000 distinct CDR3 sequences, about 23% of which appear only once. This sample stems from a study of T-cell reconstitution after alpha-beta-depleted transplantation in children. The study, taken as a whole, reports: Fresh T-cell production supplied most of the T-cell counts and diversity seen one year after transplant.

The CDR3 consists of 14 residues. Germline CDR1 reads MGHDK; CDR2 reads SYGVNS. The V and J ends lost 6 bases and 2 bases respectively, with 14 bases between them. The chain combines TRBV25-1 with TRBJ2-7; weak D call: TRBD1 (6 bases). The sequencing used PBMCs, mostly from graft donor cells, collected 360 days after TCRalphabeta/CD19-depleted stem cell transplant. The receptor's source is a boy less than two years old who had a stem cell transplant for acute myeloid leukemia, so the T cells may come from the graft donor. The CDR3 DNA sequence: TGTGCCAGCAGCGTTTACAGGGTCCCCTACGAGCAGTACTTC. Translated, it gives CASSVYRVPYEQYF.